These 32 T cell receptor beta chains came from one sample sequenced in a study of early stage breast cancer tumors. The protocol was immunoSEQ multiplex PCR, while the TCRdb copy is restricted to in-frame clones and leaves out a portion. The sample shows approximately 52,000 clones, around 83% of them seen only once. The specimen sequenced was blood. All receptors come from a person aged 50-59 years with breast cancer.

This chain uses TRBV11-2 with TRBJ1-1; tentative D call: TRBD1 (6 bases). V was trimmed by 2 bases and J by 5 bases, leaving 15 bases between them. CDR3 length: 15 residues. From germline, CDR1 is SGHAT and CDR2 FQNNGV. CDR3 sequence reads: CASSLPEGGYTEAFF. As DNA, the CDR3 is TGTGCCAGCAGCTTACCCGAGGGGGGGTATACTGAAGCTTTCTTT.

This CDR3 reads CASSYSVGERKYF. The CDR3 DNA is TGTGCCAGCAGTTACTCGGTGGGGGAGAGGAAGTACTTC. This rearrangement joins TRBV6-5 to TRBJ2-4; D assignment may be TRBD1 or TRBD2 (5 bases each). Trimming took off 0 bases at V and 14 bases at J, with 14 bases between the two ends. Looked up from germline, CDR1 is MNHEY and CDR2 is SVGAGI. The CDR3 has 13 residues.

The chain employs TRBV7-8 and TRBJ1-4; the D gene is possibly TRBD1 (5 bases). The V gene's germline CDR1 is SGHVS and CDR2 FQNEAQ. V was shortened by 1 base and J by 8 bases, with 20 bases between the two germline ends. The CDR3 sequence is 17 residues long. CDR3 bases: TGTGCCAGCAGCTTAGAGAGGGTGGGACCTAGGGACGAAAAACTGTTTTTT. Its protein is CASSLERVGPRDEKLFF. The whole variable domain, filled in from reference TRBV7-8 and TRBJ1-4, reads GAGVSQSPRYKVAKRGQDVALRCDPISGHVSLFWYQQALGQGPEFLTYFQNEAQLDKSGLPSDRFFAERPEGSVSTLKIQRTQQEDSAVYLCASSLERVGPRDEKLFFGSGTQLSVL.

The genes are TRBV5-8 and TRBJ2-5; 7 bases map to TRBD2. The germline gives CDR1 SGHTS, CDR2 YDEGEE. Trimming cost V 4 bases and J 7 bases; bases outside gene matches: 7. This CDR3 comprises 13 residues. For the CDR3, the DNA is TGTGCCAGCAGCCTGGGACTATCCGGGACCCAGTACTTC. Its translation: CASSLGLSGTQYF.

V and J are TRBV28 and TRBJ2-7, with TRBD1 matching 11 bases. Germline V CDR1 and CDR2: MDHEN, SYDVKM. The trim removed 4 bases at V and 3 bases at J, leaving 5 bases unmatched. CDR3 length: 15 amino acids. The CDR3 bases are TGTGCCAGCAGTTCCGGACAGGGGGCTCTCTACGAGCAGTACTTC. Translation gives CASSSGQGALYEQYF.

V gene TRBV19 combines with J gene TRBJ1-3, with a weak D call TRBD1 (6 bases). Germline CDR1 and CDR2: LNHDA and SQIVND (reference sequence). V lost 3 bases to trimming and J lost 2 bases, with 14 bases between them. The CDR3 length is 16 residues. The CDR3 reads CASSMSSGTTGNTIYF. DNA of the CDR3: TGTGCCAGTAGTATGTCTTCCGGGACAACTGGAAACACCATATATTTT.

The chain combines TRBV19 with TRBJ1-1; D ambiguous. With 6 bases removed from V and 5 bases from J, the gap between germline ends came to 10 bases. Germline CDR1 LNHDA, CDR2 SQIVND (reference sequence). This CDR3 has 12 amino acids. CDR3 loop: CASSISRTEAFF. CDR3 sequence (DNA): TGTGCCAGTAGCATAAGTCGGACTGAAGCTTTCTTT.

The chain has TRBV4-1 and TRBJ1-4, with D uncertain. The CDR3 length is 15 residues. From germline, CDR1 is MGHRA and CDR2 YSYEKL. V was cut by 0 bases and J by 10 bases, with 15 bases left in between. The CDR3 DNA reads TGCGCCAGCAGCCAAGATGGGCTCATCCCTGGAAAACTGTTTTTT. Translating gives CASSQDGLIPGKLFF.

The chain recombines TRBV7-2 with TRBJ1-2, with D uncertain. Trimming removed 0 bases from V and 1 base from J, with 6 bases in between. CDR1 SGHTA and CDR2 FQGNSA come from the germline V gene. CDR3 length: 14 amino acids. CDR3 sequence reads: CASSLASRNYGYTF. The DNA of the CDR3 is TGTGCCAGCAGCTTAGCCTCCCGTAACTATGGCTACACCTTC.

The chain has TRBV11-3 and TRBJ2-3; 12 nucleotides line up with TRBD2. Germline CDR1 is SGHNT and CDR2 is YENEEA. CDR3 length equals 16 residues. The V segment lost 4 bases and the J segment 0 bases; nucleotides outside the gene matches: 2. CDR3 sequence: CASSYGLAGSTDTQYF. Written as DNA, the CDR3 is TGTGCCAGCAGCTATGGACTAGCGGGAAGCACAGATACGCAGTATTTT.

The genes are TRBV19 and TRBJ1-5; 7 nucleotides line up with TRBD1. J gave up 5 bases and V 6 bases, and 7 bases lay outside the gene matches. The CDR3 sequence is 14 residues long. Germline CDR1 LNHDA, CDR2 SQIVND (reference sequence). The CDR3 nucleotides read TGTGCCAGTAGCCCGAGGGGGCGGGATCAGCCCCAGCATTTT. Encoded protein: CASSPRGRDQPQHF. The full variable domain, in which reference TRBV19 and TRBJ1-5 provide the parts outside the CDR3, is DGGITQSPKYLFRKEGQNVTLSCEQNLNHDAMYWYRQDPGQGLRLIYYSQIVNDFQKGDIAEGYSVSREKKESFPLTVTSAQKNPTAFYLCASSPRGRDQPQHFGDGTRLSIL.

V usage is TRBV9 and J usage is TRBJ2-5; 10 nucleotides line up with TRBD2. From germline, CDR1 is SGDLS and CDR2 YYNGEE. The V and J ends lost 2 bases and 5 bases, in that order; junction bases with no gene match: 6. The CDR3 sequence is 15 residues long. The CDR3 nucleotides are TGTGCCAGCAGCGTCTCTAGCGGGGGTGGGGAGACCCAGTACTTC. Protein product: CASSVSSGGGETQYF.

This clone is a singleton in its sample. V and J are TRBV6-1 and TRBJ2-1; D remains unclear. There are 12 residues in the CDR3. Germline-derived CDR1 and CDR2 are MNHNS and SASEGT. With 5 bases removed from V and 8 bases from J, the gap between germline ends came to 10 bases. The CDR3 loop reads CASSPDGYEQFF. CDR3 DNA sequence: TGTGCCAGCAGTCCCGACGGTTATGAGCAGTTCTTC.

The genes are TRBV27 and TRBJ2-1; no clear D. This CDR3 region has 13 residues. Trimming took off 3 bases at V and 3 bases at J, with 6 bases between the two ends. Germline loops: CDR1 MNHEY, CDR2 SMNVEV (reference sequence). Written as DNA, the CDR3 is TGTGCCAGCAGTTTTAAGGGCTACAATGAGCAGTTCTTC. It specifies CASSFKGYNEQFF.

The chain recombines TRBV5-4 with TRBJ2-7; D ambiguous. Germline V CDR1 and CDR2: SGHNT, YYREEE (reference sequence). V lost 0 bases and J lost 0, with 13 bases in between. The length of the CDR3 is 16 residues. Here the CDR3 reads CASSLDQRKSSYEQYF. The CDR3 region has the DNA TGTGCCAGCAGCTTGGATCAACGGAAGAGCTCCTACGAGCAGTACTTC.

This clone was observed a few times. This chain joins TRBV7-2 and TRBJ2-3, with a possible D match to TRBD1 (8 bases). CDR1 is SGHTA and CDR2 is FQGNSA in the germline V gene. Trimming took 5 bases from V and 3 from J, leaving 18 bases between them. CDR3 size: 16 residues. For the CDR3, the DNA is TGTGCCAGCAGCCAAACAGGGGGAGGGAATACAGATACGCAGTATTTT. It translates to CASSQTGGGNTDTQYF. Full variable domain (outside the CDR3, taken from reference TRBV7-2 and TRBJ2-3): GAGVSQSPSNKVTEKGKDVELRCDPISGHTALYWYRQSLGQGLEFLIYFQGNSAPDKSGLPSDRFSAERTGGSVSTLTIQRTQQEDSAVYLCASSQTGGGNTDTQYFGPGTRLTVL.

This clone was counted between two and nine times. The V and J genes are TRBV6-5 and TRBJ1-2; D remains unclear. The germline gives CDR1 MNHEY, CDR2 SVGAGI. Trimming removed 0 bases from V and 5 bases from J, with 16 bases in between. The CDR3 is 16 amino acids. DNA of the CDR3: TGTGCCAGCAGTTACTCAGGTTATACGGGTTGGTATGGCTACACCTTC. This codes for CASSYSGYTGWYGYTF.

V usage is TRBV18 and J usage is TRBJ1-2; 7 nucleotides align to TRBD1. The germline V gene encodes CDR1 KGHSH and CDR2 LQKENI. With 2 bases clipped from V and 7 bases from J, the junction kept 7 bases outside the gene matches. The CDR3 has 14 amino acids. For the CDR3, the DNA is TGTGCCAGCTCACCAGAGTCAGGGGGAGTTGGCTACACCTTC. Translating gives CASSPESGGVGYTF.

The CDR3 spells CASSFGSSGRFTYNEQFF. The CDR3 region has the DNA TGTGCCAGCAGCTTCGGTAGCAGCGGGAGGTTTACCTACAATGAGCAGTTCTTC. The rearrangement links TRBV7-6 to TRBJ2-1; 9 bases are a match to TRBD2. The ends lost 3 bases at V and 2 bases at J; junction bases unmatched: 11. CDR3 length: 18 residues. Germline V gene sequence: CDR1 SGHVS, CDR2 FNYEAQ.

This clone qualifies as medium-sized. CDR3 DNA: TGTGCCAGCAGCCCCCGCCGGGGGGGCGAATGGAACTATGGCTACACCTTC. The encoded protein is CASSPRRGGEWNYGYTF. The chain combines TRBV7-8 with TRBJ1-2, with D perhaps matching TRBD1 (6 bases). CDR1 and CDR2 (germline): SGHVS, FQNEAQ. This CDR3 region has 17 residues. Trimming shortened V by 5 bases and J by 2 bases, and 21 bases separated the two germline ends.

The chain combines TRBV29-1 with TRBJ2-2; no definite D call. Germline assignment: CDR1 SQVTM and CDR2 ANQGSEA. V lost 2 bases, J lost 1 base, and 17 bases lay in between. This CDR3 spans 17 amino acids. CDR3 sequence (DNA): TGCAGCGTTGAACTCCCGTCTCTGGTGGGGAACACCGGGGAGCTGTTTTTT. Translating gives CSVELPSLVGNTGELFF.

V gene TRBV4-3 combines with J gene TRBJ2-7; 9 bases align to TRBD1. The V gene end was trimmed by 5 bases and the J gene end by 4 bases; junction bases not matched to a gene: 6. Per germline, CDR1 LGHNA and CDR2 YSLEER. The length of the CDR3 is 14 residues. This chain's CDR3 is CASSSGQGSYEQYF. The DNA of the CDR3 is TGCGCCAGCAGCTCGGGACAGGGCTCTTACGAGCAGTACTTC.

The J gene is TRBJ2-7, the V gene TRBV7-8; possibly TRBD1 or TRBD2 for D (6 bases each). The CDR3 loop spans 13 amino acids. V was trimmed by 2 bases and J by 7 bases, leaving 12 bases between them. Germline loops: CDR1 SGHVS, CDR2 FQNEAQ. The CDR3 DNA is TGTGCCAGCAGCTTAAGGGGGGCGCTTGAGCAGTACTTC. Encoded protein: CASSLRGALEQYF.

This rearrangement joins TRBV7-3 to TRBJ1-2; 8 positions agree with TRBD1. This CDR3 has 15 amino acids. V shed 1 base, J shed 7 bases, and the junction held 8 bases outside the gene matches. In germline, CDR1 is SGHTA, CDR2 FQGTGA. The CDR3 is CASSLRSGQGTGYTF. The DNA of the CDR3 is TGTGCCAGCAGCTTAAGGAGTGGACAGGGAACTGGCTACACCTTC.

This clone was observed a handful of times. This chain links TRBV10-3 with TRBJ2-4; unclear D gene. V was trimmed by 4 bases and J by 0 bases, leaving 10 bases between them. Germline CDR1 and CDR2: ENHRY and SYGVKD. This CDR3 contains 15 residues. The CDR3 is CAISGGRLAKNIQYF. The CDR3 DNA follows: TGTGCCATCAGTGGCGGTAGACTAGCCAAAAACATTCAGTACTTC.

J is TRBJ2-3 and V is TRBV25-1, with a tentative D call TRBD1 (5 bases). The CDR3 has 12 residues. Germline values: CDR1 MGHDK, CDR2 SYGVNS. The ends were cut back, 5 bases at V and 7 bases at J, with 10 bases in the middle. As DNA, the CDR3 is TGTGCCAGCAGTACTCAGGGAAATACGCAGTATTTT. Translated: CASSTQGNTQYF. The whole variable domain, filled in from reference TRBV25-1 and TRBJ2-3, reads EADIYQTPRYLVIGTGKKITLECSQTMGHDKMYWYQQDPGMELHLIHYSYGVNSTEKGDLSSESTVSRIRTEHFPLTLESARPSHTSQYLCASSTQGNTQYFGPGTRLTVL.

The rearrangement links TRBV5-5 to TRBJ2-3; D gene ambiguous. Per the germline V gene, CDR1 is SGHKS and CDR2 is YYEKEE (reference sequence). V lost 3 bases and J lost 6, with 11 bases in between. CDR3 size: 13 residues. The DNA for the CDR3 is TGTGCCAGCAGCTCCCCCGTGGGGGATACGCAGTATTTT. Residues: CASSSPVGDTQYF.

The V call is TRBV29-1, the J call TRBJ1-2, with 7 bases aligning to TRBD1. The V and J ends lost 7 bases and 5 bases, in that order; junction bases with no gene match: 7. Germline V gene data show CDR1 as SQVTM and CDR2 as ANQGSEA. This CDR3 contains 12 residues. The CDR3 here is CSGDDRVYGYTF. CDR3 coding DNA: TGCAGCGGAGATGACAGGGTGTATGGCTACACCTTC.

CDR3 in amino acids: CASSPMDRPFEAFF. CDR3 sequence (DNA): TGTGCCAGCAGCCCAATGGACAGGCCTTTTGAAGCTTTCTTT. The rearrangement uses TRBV7-8 and TRBJ1-1; 7 bases map to TRBD1. Germline V gene sequence: CDR1 SGHVS, CDR2 FQNEAQ. V trimming: 5 bases; J trimming: 7 bases; junction bases outside the gene matches: 10. The CDR3 runs to 14 residues.

This clone has a handful of counts. The V and J genes are TRBV30 and TRBJ1-3; D gene ambiguous. V shed 0 bases and J shed 4 bases, with 4 bases lying between them. Germline V gives CDR1 GTSNPN, CDR2 SVGIG (reference sequence). The CDR3 is 12 residues long. CDR3 DNA sequence: TGTGCCTGGAGTGTAATGGGAAACACCATATATTTT. Its protein is CAWSVMGNTIYF.

This chain links TRBV7-9 with TRBJ2-7; 7 bases match TRBD1. After removal of 4 bases from V and 3 bases from J, the junction contained 12 bases not matched to a gene. Germline CDR1 and CDR2: SEHNR and FQNEAQ (reference sequence). This CDR3 spans 16 amino acids. The CDR3 DNA follows: TGTGCCAGCAGCTATCCGCCAGGGGGTACGGGCTACGAGCAGTACTTC. Its protein is CASSYPPGGTGYEQYF.

V usage is TRBV2 and J usage is TRBJ1-5, with D perhaps TRBD1 (6 bases). This CDR3 has 15 residues. V lost 0 bases to trimming and J lost 6 bases, with 12 bases between them. Germline lookup yields CDR1 SNHLY and CDR2 FYNNEI. The CDR3 reads CASSEAGGRGQPQHF. CDR3 nucleotide sequence: TGTGCCAGCAGTGAAGCGGGGGGGCGAGGTCAGCCCCAGCATTTT.